Detailed here is one T cell receptor beta chain. The data belong to a study of CD8 T cells in ankylosing spondylitis. The CDR3 consists of 15 residues. Trimming at V came to 5 bases and at J to 7 bases, leaving 9 bases not matched to a gene. One entry per CDR3 protein results from TCRdb running MiXCR on the 5' RACE reads. The data hold 150,000 or so distinct CDR3 sequences, with 8.5% to 10% observed a single time. This sequence was found in a female donor with ankylosing spondylitis or in good health (not recorded which). Input material: blood, either unsorted or a sorted T cell fraction (not recorded which). The gene calls are TRBV12-3 or TRBV12-4 and TRBJ1-5, with 9 bases lining up with TRBD1. The CDR3 bases are TGTGCCAGCAGTCTGGGGGGACAGGGTGGGCAGCCCCAGCATTTT. Translation gives CASSLGGQGGQPQHF.